The sequence of this TCR beta chain was determined in a study of cytomegalovirus exposure and HLA in healthy donors. CDR3 length equals 18 residues. V gave up 3 bases and J gave up 4 bases; unmatched junction bases: 7. In germline, CDR1 is SGHDT, CDR2 YYEEEE. The study ran its PCR with 60 Vbeta and 13 Jbeta primers. Repertoires were generated with immunoSEQ multiplex PCR, while TCRdb's copy carries only in-frame clones and drops some. Here the sample spans roughly 100,000 clones, approximately 79% being singletons. This chain connects TRBV5-6 to TRBJ2-1; 16 nucleotides align to TRBD2. Sequenced sample: PBMCs. The origin of this receptor is a man under 40 in good health and CMV-seropositive. The CDR3 protein is CASSSGTSGGASYNEQFF. In DNA, the CDR3 is TGTGCCAGCAGCTCCGGGACTAGCGGGGGGGCATCGTACAATGAGCAGTTCTTC.